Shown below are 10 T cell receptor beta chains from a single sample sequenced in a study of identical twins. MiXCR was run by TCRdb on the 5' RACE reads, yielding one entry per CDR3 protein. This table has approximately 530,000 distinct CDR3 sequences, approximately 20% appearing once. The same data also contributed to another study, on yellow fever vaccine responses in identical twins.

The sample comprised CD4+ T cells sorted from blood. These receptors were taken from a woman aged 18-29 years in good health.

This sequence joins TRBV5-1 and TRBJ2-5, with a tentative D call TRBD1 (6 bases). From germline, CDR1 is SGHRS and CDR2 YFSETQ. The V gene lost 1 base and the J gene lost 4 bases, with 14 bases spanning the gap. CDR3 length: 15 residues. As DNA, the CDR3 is TGCGCCAGCAGCTTGAACACAGGGAATGCAGAGACCCAGTACTTC. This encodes CASSLNTGNAETQYF.

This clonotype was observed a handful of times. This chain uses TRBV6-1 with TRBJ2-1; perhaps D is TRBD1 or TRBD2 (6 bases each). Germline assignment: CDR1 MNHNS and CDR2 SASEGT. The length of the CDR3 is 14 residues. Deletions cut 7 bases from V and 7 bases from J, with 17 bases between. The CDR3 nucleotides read TGTGCCAGCACACTGGAGGGGGTGGGTAATGAGCAGTTCTTC. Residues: CASTLEGVGNEQFF.

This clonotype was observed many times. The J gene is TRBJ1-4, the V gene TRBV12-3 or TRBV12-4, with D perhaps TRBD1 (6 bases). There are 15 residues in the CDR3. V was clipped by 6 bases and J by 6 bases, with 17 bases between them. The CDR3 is CASSPHRQVYEKLFF. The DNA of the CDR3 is TGTGCCAGCAGCCCCCATCGACAGGTTTATGAAAAACTGTTTTTT.

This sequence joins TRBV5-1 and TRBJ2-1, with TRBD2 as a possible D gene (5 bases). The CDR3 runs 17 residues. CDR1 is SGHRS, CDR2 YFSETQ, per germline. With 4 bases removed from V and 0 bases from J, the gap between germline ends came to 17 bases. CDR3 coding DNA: TGCGCCAGCAGCCCCGGTGGAGGCTTTAACTCCTACAATGAGCAGTTCTTC. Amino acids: CASSPGGGFNSYNEQFF. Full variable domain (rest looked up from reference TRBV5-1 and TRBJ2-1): KAGVTQTPRYLIKTRGQQVTLSCSPISGHRSVSWYQQTPGQGLQFLFEYFSETQRNKGNFPGRFSGRQFSNSRSEMNVSTLELGDSALYLCASSPGGGFNSYNEQFFGPGTRLTVL.

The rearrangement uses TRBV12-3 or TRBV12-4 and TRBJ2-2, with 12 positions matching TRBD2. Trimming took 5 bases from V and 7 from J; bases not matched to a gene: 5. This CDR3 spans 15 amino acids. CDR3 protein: CASSLRGLAGGELFF. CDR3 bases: TGTGCCAGCAGTCTCCGGGGACTAGCGGGCGGGGAGCTGTTTTTT.

The chain's CDR3 is CASSPRFLGQETQYF. CDR3 in DNA: TGTGCCAGCAGCCCACGGTTCTTGGGCCAAGAGACCCAGTACTTC. This chain uses TRBV3-1 with TRBJ2-5, with unresolved D. V lost 4 bases and J lost 1, with 13 bases in between. The CDR3 is made up of 15 amino acids. Germline CDR1 is LGHDT and CDR2 is YNNKEL (reference sequence).

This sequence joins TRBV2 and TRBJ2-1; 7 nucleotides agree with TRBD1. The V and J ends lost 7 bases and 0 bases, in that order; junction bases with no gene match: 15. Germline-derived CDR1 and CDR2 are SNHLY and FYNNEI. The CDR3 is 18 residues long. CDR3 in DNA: TGTGCCAGCACCAGAAAGGGGGCTAGCCGAAGCTCCTACAATGAGCAGTTCTTC. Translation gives CASTRKGASRSSYNEQFF.

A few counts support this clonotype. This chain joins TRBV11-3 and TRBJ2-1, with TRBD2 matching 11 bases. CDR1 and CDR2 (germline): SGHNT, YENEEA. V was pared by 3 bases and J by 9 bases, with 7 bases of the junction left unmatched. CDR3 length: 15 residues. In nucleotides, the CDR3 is TGTGCCAGCAGCTTCCTAGCGGGAGGCTTAGGTGAGCAGTTCTTC. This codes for CASSFLAGGLGEQFF. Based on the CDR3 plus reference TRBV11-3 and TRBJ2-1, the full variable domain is EAGVVQSPRYKIIEKKQPVAFWCNPISGHNTLYWYLQNLGQGPELLIRYENEEAVDDSQLPKDRFSAERLKGVDSTLKIQPAELGDSAVYLCASSFLAGGLGEQFFGPGTRLTVL.

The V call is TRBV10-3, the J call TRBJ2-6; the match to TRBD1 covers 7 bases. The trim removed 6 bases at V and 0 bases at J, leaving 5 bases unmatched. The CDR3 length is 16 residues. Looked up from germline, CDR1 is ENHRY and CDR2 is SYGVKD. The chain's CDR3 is CAISDRQGSGANVLTF. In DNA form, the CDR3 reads TGTGCCATCAGCGATCGACAGGGCTCTGGGGCCAACGTCCTGACTTTC.

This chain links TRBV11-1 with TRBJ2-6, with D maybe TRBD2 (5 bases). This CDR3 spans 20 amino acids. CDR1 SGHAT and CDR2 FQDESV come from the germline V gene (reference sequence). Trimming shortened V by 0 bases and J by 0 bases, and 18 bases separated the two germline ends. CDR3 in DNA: TGTGCCAGCAGCTTAGCGCTAGCCGCTTTTCCCAGCTCTGGGGCCAACGTCCTGACTTTC. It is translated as CASSLALAAFPSSGANVLTF.